What follows are 18 T cell receptor beta chains derived from one specimen sequenced in a study of cytomegalovirus exposure and HLA in healthy donors. PCR used 60 Vbeta primers and 13 Jbeta primers. The repertoire was sequenced with immunoSEQ multiplex PCR; TCRdb's copy has only in-frame clones and lacks some. The sample records 120,000 to 150,000 clones, about 78% being singletons. The sample taken for sequencing was PBMCs. These receptors came from a man younger than 30 in good health and CMV-seronegative.

This chain connects TRBV6-6 to TRBJ2-1; D uncertain. This CDR3 is 16 amino acids long. CDR1 MNHNY and CDR2 SVGAGI come from the germline V gene (reference sequence). Trimming left V 0 bases short and J 6 bases short, with 15 bases between. CDR3 DNA sequence: TGTGCCAGCAGTTACTCGACCCAGTCGGGTCCCAATGAGCAGTTCTTC. Protein: CASSYSTQSGPNEQFF.

This clone has more than one count but fewer than ten. The rearrangement links TRBV27 to TRBJ1-3; 7 nucleotides match TRBD1. The V gene end was trimmed by 3 bases and the J gene end by 2 bases; junction bases not matched to a gene: 4. CDR1 and CDR2 (germline): MNHEY, SMNVEV (reference sequence). This CDR3 contains 15 residues. The CDR3 reads CASSLVGQAGNTIYF. The CDR3 DNA sequence: TGTGCCAGCAGTTTGGTTGGACAGGCTGGAAACACCATATATTTT.

J is TRBJ1-2 and V is TRBV30; 7 bases align to TRBD1. The CDR3 runs to 13 residues. J gave up 8 bases and V 2 bases, and 8 bases lay outside the gene matches. Germline loops: CDR1 GTSNPN, CDR2 SVGIG (reference sequence). The DNA for the CDR3 is TGTGCCTGGAGTCTGACAGGGTTCGAAGGCTACACCTTC. Translated, it gives CAWSLTGFEGYTF.

This sequence joins TRBV4-1 and TRBJ1-1, with a possible D match to TRBD1 (6 bases). This CDR3 is built from 15 residues. Germline lookup yields CDR1 MGHRA and CDR2 YSYEKL. The V end was cut by 1 base, the J end by 1 base, with 10 bases between. The CDR3 spells CASSQAGQPNTEAFF. CDR3 DNA: TGCGCCAGCAGCCAAGCAGGACAGCCGAACACTGAAGCTTTCTTT.

The chain is built from TRBV7-3 and TRBJ2-2; TRBD2 agrees at 10 bases. CDR3 length: 16 amino acids. The trim removed 5 bases at V and 2 bases at J, leaving 5 bases unmatched. CDR1 and CDR2 (germline): SGHTA, FQGTGA. CDR3: CASSPWTSGNTGELFF. In DNA, the CDR3 is TGTGCCAGCAGCCCATGGACTAGCGGAAACACCGGGGAGCTGTTTTTT.

V gene TRBV11-2 combines with J gene TRBJ2-1; D gene uncertain. Trimming took 3 bases from V and 7 from J, leaving 13 bases between them. Germline values: CDR1 SGHAT, CDR2 FQNNGV. The CDR3 covers 14 residues. For the CDR3, the DNA is TGTGCCAGCAGCTTCATCCAGCCGGAGAATGAGCAGTTCTTC. Amino acid sequence: CASSFIQPENEQFF.

This clone was detected only a few times. V gene TRBV28 combines with J gene TRBJ1-1; D is perhaps TRBD1 (5 bases). The V gene's germline CDR1 is MDHEN and CDR2 SYDVKM. The CDR3 has 16 amino acids. Trimming cost V 6 bases and J 1 base, with 18 bases left between them. The CDR3: CASSTAKGMRNTEAFF. CDR3 bases: TGTGCCAGCAGCACCGCCAAGGGGATGAGGAACACTGAAGCTTTCTTT.

This clone counts as medium-sized. Other nucleotide sequences in the sample specify the same CDR3. The chain joins TRBV6-1 to TRBJ2-3; 14 positions match TRBD2. V was clipped by 3 bases and J by 4 bases; unmatched bases: 0. From germline, CDR1 is MNHNS and CDR2 SASEGT. The CDR3 extends over 15 amino acids. The CDR3: CASSETSGGADTQYF. The CDR3 nucleotides are TGTGCCAGCAGTGAGACTAGCGGGGGGGCAGATACGCAGTATTTT.

The chain links TRBV6-6 to TRBJ2-3; 9 bases are shared with TRBD2. Germline-derived CDR1 and CDR2 are MNHNY and SVGAGI (reference sequence). Germline trimming cut 7 bases from V and 2 bases from J; bases unmatched to any gene: 7. The CDR3 is made up of 15 amino acids. In DNA form, the CDR3 reads TGTGCCAGCAACGGCGGGAGGGCCAACACAGATACGCAGTATTTT. Protein product: CASNGGRANTDTQYF.

The V gene is TRBV4-2, the J gene TRBJ2-1; TRBD2 agrees at 7 bases. The CDR3 is 17 amino acids. Germline V gene sequence: CDR1 LGHNA, CDR2 YNFKEQ. V was clipped by 4 bases and J by 2 bases; unmatched bases: 11. In nucleotides, the CDR3 is TGTGCCAGCAGCCCTGTGGTCGGGGGAGGGACCTACAATGAGCAGTTCTTC. Encoded protein: CASSPVVGGGTYNEQFF.

V and J are TRBV10-1 and TRBJ2-3; 14 positions agree with TRBD2. The trim removed 11 bases at V and 6 bases at J, leaving 10 bases unmatched. The germline V gene has CDR1 WNHNN and CDR2 SYGVQD (reference sequence). This CDR3 region has 15 residues. CDR3 protein: CAVQLGLAGVDTQYF. The CDR3 coding sequence is TGCGCCGTTCAACTGGGACTAGCGGGGGTTGATACGCAGTATTTT.

This clone was counted between two and nine times. V gene TRBV7-2 combines with J gene TRBJ1-3; D uncertain. CDR1 is SGHTA and CDR2 is FQGNSA in the germline V gene. CDR3 length: 13 amino acids. With 5 bases removed from V and 1 base from J, the gap between germline ends came to 6 bases. CDR3 region: CASSQTSGNTIYF. The DNA for the CDR3 is TGTGCCAGCAGCCAAACTTCTGGAAACACCATATATTTT.

J is TRBJ1-2 and V is TRBV30, with 8 bases lining up with TRBD1. The ends lost 1 base at V and 3 bases at J; junction bases unmatched: 10. The germline gives CDR1 GTSNPN, CDR2 SVGIG (reference sequence). CDR3 length: 16 residues. The CDR3 here is CAWSATTWTGHYGYTF. The CDR3 DNA reads TGTGCCTGGAGTGCGACTACCTGGACAGGGCACTATGGCTACACCTTC. The full variable domain, with the rest looked up from reference TRBV30 and TRBJ1-2, is SQTIHQWPATLVQPVGSPLSLECTVEGTSNPNLYWYRQAAGRGLQLLFYSVGIGQISSEVPQNLSASRPQDRQFILSSKKLLLSDSGFYLCAWSATTWTGHYGYTFGSGTRLTVV.

Here the CDR3 reads CASSRQTYEQYF. The CDR3 region has the DNA TGTGCCAGCAGCCGACAGACCTACGAGCAGTACTTC. The chain has TRBV11-2 and TRBJ2-7; a possible D gene is TRBD1 (5 bases). Per germline, CDR1 SGHAT and CDR2 FQNNGV. The ends were cut back, 5 bases at V and 2 bases at J, with 7 bases in the middle. This CDR3 is 12 amino acids long.

The chain combines TRBV13 with TRBJ2-5; 9 bases align to TRBD2. Per germline, CDR1 PRHDT and CDR2 FYEKMQ (reference sequence). The CDR3 loop spans 16 amino acids. V trimming: 5 bases; J trimming: 2 bases; junction bases outside the gene matches: 9. The chain's CDR3 is CASSPIAGAGQETQYF. In DNA form, the CDR3 reads TGTGCCAGCAGCCCCATAGCGGGGGCGGGACAAGAGACCCAGTACTTC.

The chain combines TRBV2 with TRBJ1-6, with D possibly TRBD1 on 6 matching bases. The CDR3 consists of 14 residues. Germline V gives CDR1 SNHLY, CDR2 FYNNEI. Trimming stripped 6 bases from V and 7 bases from J, with 13 bases between. Here the CDR3 DNA reads TGTGCCAGCAGGCCCGGACAGCTAAATTCACCCCTCCACTTT. Translation: CASRPGQLNSPLHF.

The chain couples TRBV9 to TRBJ2-7; D may be TRBD1 (5 bases). Germline V lookup: CDR1 SGDLS, CDR2 YYNGEE. The CDR3 has 13 residues. V dropped 3 bases and J dropped 0 bases, with 7 bases sitting between them. CDR3: CASSGGGSYEQYF. The CDR3, as DNA: TGTGCCAGCAGCGGGGGCGGCTCCTACGAGCAGTACTTC.

This sequence joins TRBV15 and TRBJ1-5; 8 nucleotides match TRBD1. Germline CDR1 is LNHNV and CDR2 is YYDKDF (reference sequence). V shed 1 base, J shed 5 bases, and the junction held 7 bases outside the gene matches. This CDR3 is 16 amino acids long. CDR3 residues: CATSRAQGAFHQPQHF. DNA for the CDR3: TGTGCCACCAGCAGAGCTCAGGGGGCTTTTCATCAGCCCCAGCATTTT.